This TCR beta chain was obtained from a study of cytomegalovirus exposure and HLA in healthy donors. General study results and limits: According to a subsequent analysis, TCR clusters from the first cohort were inclined to appear together in the 120 validation repertoires. The investigators catalogued 150 to 200 TCR beta chains as cytomegalovirus-associated.

Repertoires were generated with immunoSEQ multiplex PCR, while TCRdb's copy carries only in-frame clones and drops some. This sample has about 140,000 clones; about 86% occur once, and the top ten carry 2.9%. CDR1 is SGHTA, CDR2 FQGNSA, per germline. This CDR3 contains 14 residues. With 0 bases removed from V and 0 bases from J, the gap between germline ends came to 6 bases. As to this clone: Its cognate antigen is unknown.

Sample: PBMCs. This chain joins TRBV7-2 and TRBJ2-7; D ambiguous. The receptor comes from a man in his late teens or twenties in good health and CMV-seronegative. CDR3 in DNA: TGTGCCAGCAGCTTAGCGGGCAGCTCCTACGAGCAGTACTTC. Protein sequence: CASSLAGSSYEQYF.